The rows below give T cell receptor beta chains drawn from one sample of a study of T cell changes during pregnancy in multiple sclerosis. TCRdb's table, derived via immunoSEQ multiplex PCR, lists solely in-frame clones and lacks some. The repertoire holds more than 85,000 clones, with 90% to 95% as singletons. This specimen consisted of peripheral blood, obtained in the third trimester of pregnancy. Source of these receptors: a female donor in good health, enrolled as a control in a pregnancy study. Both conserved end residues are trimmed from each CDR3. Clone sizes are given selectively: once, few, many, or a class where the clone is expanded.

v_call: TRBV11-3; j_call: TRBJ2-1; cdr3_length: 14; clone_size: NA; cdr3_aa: ASSGTGTSGYNEQF
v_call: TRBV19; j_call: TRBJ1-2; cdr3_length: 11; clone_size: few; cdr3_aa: ASSIRGIHGYT
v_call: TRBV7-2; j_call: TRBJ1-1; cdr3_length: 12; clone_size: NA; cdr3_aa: ASSLPRGRTEAF
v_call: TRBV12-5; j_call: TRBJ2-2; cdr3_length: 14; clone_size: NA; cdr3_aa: ASGLVAGDVTGELF
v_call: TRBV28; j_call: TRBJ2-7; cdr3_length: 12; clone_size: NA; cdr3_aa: ASSLAGGHYEQY
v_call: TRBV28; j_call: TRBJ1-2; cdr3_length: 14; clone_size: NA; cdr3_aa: ASSLLSGDLNYGYT
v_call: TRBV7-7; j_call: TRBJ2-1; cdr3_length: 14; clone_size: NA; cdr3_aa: ASSLFPGEGYNEQF
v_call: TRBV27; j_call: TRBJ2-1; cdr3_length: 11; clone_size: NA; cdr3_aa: ASSPSSNNEQF
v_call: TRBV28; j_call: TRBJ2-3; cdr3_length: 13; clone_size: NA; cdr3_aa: ASYPGTGIPDTQY
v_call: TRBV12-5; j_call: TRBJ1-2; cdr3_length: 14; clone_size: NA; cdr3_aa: ASGFEIGHPNYGYT
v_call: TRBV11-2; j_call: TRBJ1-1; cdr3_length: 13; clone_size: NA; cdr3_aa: ASSFGQAQLSEAF
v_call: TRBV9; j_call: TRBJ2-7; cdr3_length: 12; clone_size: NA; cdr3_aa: ASSGGQGSHEQY
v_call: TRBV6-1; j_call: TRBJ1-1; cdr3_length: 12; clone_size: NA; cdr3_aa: ASRPNQGNTEAF
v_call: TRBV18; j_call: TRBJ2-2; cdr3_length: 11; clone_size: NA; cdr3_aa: ASSPDRTGELF
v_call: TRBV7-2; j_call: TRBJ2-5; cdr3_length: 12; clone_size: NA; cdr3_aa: ASGQGGSGETQY
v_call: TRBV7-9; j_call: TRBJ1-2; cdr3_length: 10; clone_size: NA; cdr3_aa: ASSLEQGGYT
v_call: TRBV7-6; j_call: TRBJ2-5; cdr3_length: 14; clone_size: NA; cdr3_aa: ASSLGSTSGKETQY
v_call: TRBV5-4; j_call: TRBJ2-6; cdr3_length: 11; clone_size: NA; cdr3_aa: ASSSPGANVLT
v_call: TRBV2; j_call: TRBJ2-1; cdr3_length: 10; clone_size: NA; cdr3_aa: ASMGTQGGLF
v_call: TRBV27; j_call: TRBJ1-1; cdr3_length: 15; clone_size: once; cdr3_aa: ASSPRPGTRKNTEAF
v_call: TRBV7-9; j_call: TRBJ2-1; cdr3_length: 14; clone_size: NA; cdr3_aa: ASSLNPSAGRNEQF
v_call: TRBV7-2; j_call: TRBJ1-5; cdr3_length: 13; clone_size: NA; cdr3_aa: ASSLVGRGDQPQH
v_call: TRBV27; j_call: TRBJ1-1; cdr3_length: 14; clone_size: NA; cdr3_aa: ASSSRGWYKDTEAF
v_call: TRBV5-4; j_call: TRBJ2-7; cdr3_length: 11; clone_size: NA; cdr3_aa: ASSFPPIGEQY
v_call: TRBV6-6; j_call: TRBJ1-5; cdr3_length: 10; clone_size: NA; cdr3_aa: ASNGGDQPQH
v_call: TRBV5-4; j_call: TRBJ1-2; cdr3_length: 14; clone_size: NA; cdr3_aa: ASSSGQGARSYGYT
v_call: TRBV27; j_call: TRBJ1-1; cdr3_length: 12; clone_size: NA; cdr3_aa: ASSSRQGVTEAF
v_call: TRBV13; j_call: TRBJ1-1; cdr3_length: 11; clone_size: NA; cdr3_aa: ASSLGTNTEAF
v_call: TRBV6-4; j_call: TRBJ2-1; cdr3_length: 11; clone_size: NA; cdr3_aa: ASSLQGWGEQF
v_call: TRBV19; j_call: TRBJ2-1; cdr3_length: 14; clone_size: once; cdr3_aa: ASSISSGSSYNEQF
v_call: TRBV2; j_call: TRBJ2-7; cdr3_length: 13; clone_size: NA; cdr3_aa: ASSEGAATAYEQY
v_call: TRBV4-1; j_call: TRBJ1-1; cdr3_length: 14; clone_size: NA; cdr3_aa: ASSPGLARGDTEAF
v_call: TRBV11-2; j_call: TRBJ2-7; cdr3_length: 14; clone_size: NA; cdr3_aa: ASSPSRQGLRGEQY
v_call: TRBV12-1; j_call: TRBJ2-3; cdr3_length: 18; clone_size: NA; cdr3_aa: ASSPVRGLAGGPGADTQY
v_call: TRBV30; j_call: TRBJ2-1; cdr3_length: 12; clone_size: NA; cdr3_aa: AWSVGLFYNEQF
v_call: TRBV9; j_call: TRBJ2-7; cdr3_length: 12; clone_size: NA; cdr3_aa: ASSVTGAPYEQY
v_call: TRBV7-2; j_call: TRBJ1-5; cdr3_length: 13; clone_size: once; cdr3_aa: ASSAGGGYNQPQH
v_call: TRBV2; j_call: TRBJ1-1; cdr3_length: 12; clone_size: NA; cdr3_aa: ASSQAGGDTEAF
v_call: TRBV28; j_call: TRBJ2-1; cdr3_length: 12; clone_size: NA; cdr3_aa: ASRVRSSYNEQF
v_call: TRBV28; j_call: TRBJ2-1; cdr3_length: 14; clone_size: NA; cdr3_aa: ASSLLAGGRYNEQF
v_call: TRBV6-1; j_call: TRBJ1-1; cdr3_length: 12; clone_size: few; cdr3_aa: ASIDRSRNTEAF
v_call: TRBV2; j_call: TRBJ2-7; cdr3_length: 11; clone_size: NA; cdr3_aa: ASGDRVINEQY
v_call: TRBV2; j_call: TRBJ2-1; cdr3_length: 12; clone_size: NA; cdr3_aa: ASVLAPKNNEQF
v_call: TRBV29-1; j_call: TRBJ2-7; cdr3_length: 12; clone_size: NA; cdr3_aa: SVAARGIRWEQY
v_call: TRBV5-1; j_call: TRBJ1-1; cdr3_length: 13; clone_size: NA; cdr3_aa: ASSFRGAGNTEAF
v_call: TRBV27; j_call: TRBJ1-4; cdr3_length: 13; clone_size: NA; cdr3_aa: ASSLRPGRAEKLF
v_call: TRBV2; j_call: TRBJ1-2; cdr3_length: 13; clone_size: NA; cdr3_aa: ASIERATGRYGYT
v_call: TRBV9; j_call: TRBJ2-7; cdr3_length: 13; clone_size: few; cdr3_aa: ASSVDPGTAYEQY
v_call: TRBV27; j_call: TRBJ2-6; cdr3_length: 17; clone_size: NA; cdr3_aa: ASSLSVRLAGGGANVLT